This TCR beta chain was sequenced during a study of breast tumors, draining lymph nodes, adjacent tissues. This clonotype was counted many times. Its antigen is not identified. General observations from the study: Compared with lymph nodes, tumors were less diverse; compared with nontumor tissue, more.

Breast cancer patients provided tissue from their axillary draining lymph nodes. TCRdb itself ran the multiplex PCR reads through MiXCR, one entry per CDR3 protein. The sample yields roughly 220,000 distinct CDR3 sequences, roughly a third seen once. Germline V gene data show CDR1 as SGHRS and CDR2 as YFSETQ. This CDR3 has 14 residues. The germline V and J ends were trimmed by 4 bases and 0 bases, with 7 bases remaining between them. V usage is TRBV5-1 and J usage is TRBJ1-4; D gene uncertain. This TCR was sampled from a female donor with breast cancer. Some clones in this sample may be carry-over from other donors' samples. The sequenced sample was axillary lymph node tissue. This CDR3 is CASSTFATNEKLFF. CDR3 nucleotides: TGCGCCAGCAGCACTTTTGCAACTAATGAAAAACTGTTTTTT.